This record covers a single T cell receptor (beta chain). Per germline, CDR1 SGHDT and CDR2 YYEEEE. The length of the CDR3 is 14 residues. The junction had 10 bases not matched to a gene; V was cut back by 4 bases and J by 7 bases. The record originates from a study of blood T cell repertoires in COVID-19. Looking at the study overall: Researchers got acute and convalescent COVID-19 samples from the United States, Italy and Spain. T cells, B-cell-depleted T cells, or PBMCs supplied cDNA or gDNA.

Authors' analysis steps: Quantification of nucleated cells was approximated via reference gene primer amplification. Sequenced by immunoSEQ multiplex PCR; TCRdb stores in-frame clones only, minus some. The DNA gave D and trimming, while V, J and clone size come from that table. The sample has some 130,000 clones, 85% to 90% seen once; the top ten hold 9.5% to 13%. The origin of this receptor is a man aged 80 or over with acute or convalescent COVID-19. The chain employs TRBV5-6 and TRBJ2-7; TRBD1 agrees at 8 bases. Material: peripheral blood. The CDR3 sequence: CASSAGQGMREQYF. Written as DNA, the CDR3 is TGTGCCAGCAGCGCTGGACAGGGAATGAGGGAGCAGTACTTC.